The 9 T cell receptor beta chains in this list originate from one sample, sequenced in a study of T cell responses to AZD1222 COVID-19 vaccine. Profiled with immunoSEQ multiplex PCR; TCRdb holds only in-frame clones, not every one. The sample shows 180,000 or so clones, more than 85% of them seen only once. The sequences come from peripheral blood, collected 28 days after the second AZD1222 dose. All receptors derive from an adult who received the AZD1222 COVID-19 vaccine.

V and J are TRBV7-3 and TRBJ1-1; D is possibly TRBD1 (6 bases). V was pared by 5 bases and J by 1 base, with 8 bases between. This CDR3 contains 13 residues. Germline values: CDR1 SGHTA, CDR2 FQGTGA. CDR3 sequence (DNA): TGTGCCAGCAGCACGGACAGGAACACTGAAGCTTTCTTT. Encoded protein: CASSTDRNTEAFF. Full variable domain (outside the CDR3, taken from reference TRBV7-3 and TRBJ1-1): GAGVSQTPSNKVTEKGKYVELRCDPISGHTALYWYRQSLGQGPEFLIYFQGTGAADDSGLPNDRFFAVRPEGSVSTLKIQRTERGDSAVYLCASSTDRNTEAFFGQGTRLTVV.

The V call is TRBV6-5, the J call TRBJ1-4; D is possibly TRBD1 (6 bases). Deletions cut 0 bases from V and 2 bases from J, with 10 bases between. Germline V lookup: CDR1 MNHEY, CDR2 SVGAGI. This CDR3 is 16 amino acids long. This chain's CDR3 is CASSYSMGATNEKLFF. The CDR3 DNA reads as TGTGCCAGCAGTTACTCGATGGGGGCTACTAATGAAAAACTGTTTTTT.

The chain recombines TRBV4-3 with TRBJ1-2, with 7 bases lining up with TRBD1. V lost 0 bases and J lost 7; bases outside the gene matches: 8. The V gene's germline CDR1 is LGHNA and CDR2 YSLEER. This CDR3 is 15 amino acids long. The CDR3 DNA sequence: TGCGCCAGCAGCCAAGATTTTAAGGGGGCGGGTGGCTACACCTTC. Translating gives CASSQDFKGAGGYTF.

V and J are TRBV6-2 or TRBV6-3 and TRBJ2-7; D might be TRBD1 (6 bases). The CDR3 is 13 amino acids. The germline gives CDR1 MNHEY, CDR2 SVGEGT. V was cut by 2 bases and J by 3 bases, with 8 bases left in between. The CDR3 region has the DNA TGTGCCAGCAGTTACCAACAGGGCTACGAGCAGTACTTC. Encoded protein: CASSYQQGYEQYF.

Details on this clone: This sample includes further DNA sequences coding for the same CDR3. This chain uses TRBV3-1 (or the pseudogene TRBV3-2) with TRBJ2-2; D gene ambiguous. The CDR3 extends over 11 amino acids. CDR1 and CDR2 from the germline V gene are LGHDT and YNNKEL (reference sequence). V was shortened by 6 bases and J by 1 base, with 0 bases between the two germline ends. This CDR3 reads CASRNTGELFF. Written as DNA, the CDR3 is TGTGCCAGCAGGAACACCGGGGAGCTGTTTTTT.

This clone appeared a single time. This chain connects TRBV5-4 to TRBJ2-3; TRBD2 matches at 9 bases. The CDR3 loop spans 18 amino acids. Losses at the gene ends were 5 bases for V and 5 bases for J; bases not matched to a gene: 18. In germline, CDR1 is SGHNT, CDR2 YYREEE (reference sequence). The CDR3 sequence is CASSSLGRASGVGDTQYF. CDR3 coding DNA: TGTGCCAGCAGTTCTTTGGGGAGGGCTAGCGGGGTTGGAGATACGCAGTATTTT.

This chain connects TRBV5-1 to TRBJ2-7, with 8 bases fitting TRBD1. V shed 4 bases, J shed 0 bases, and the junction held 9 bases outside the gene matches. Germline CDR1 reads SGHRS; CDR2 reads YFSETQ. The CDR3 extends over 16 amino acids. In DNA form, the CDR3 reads TGCGCCAGCAGCCCGCGGACAGGGCTGAGCTCCTACGAGCAGTACTTC. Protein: CASSPRTGLSSYEQYF.

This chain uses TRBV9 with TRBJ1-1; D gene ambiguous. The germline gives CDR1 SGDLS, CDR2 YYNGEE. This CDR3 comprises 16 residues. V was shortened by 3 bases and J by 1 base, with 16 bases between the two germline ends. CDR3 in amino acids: CASSGGHRVKNTEAFF. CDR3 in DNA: TGTGCCAGCAGCGGTGGCCACAGAGTAAAGAACACTGAAGCTTTCTTT.

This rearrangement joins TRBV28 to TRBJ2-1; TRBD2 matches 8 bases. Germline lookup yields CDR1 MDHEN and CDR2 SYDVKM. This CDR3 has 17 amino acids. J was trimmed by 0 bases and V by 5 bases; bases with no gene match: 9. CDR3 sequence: CASSLRTSRRSYNEQFF. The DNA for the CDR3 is TGTGCCAGCAGTCTGAGGACTAGCCGCCGCTCCTACAATGAGCAGTTCTTC.